This T cell receptor (beta chain) was sequenced for a study of regulatory T cells in long-lasting Graves disease. The CDR3 is made up of 16 amino acids. CDR1 and CDR2 (germline): KGHSH, LQKENI. V lost 5 bases, J lost 2 bases, and 16 bases lay in between. In building TCR beta libraries, iRepertoire HTBI primers were used together with Arm-PCR of CDR3 regions. A single record per CDR3 protein comes from TCRdb applying MiXCR to the multiplex PCR reads. The repertoire includes about 660,000 distinct CDR3 sequences, 25% to 30% of them detected once, and 35% to 55% sits in the top ten. Sample time point: persistent/refractory GD, antithyroid drugs over 5 years with positive TRAb. The TCR library was made from RNA extracted from PBMCs.

The chain joins TRBV18 to TRBJ1-5; maybe TRBD1 (6 bases). Source: peripheral blood mononuclear cells (PBMCs), taken when the disease was refractory, from a patient treated with antithyroid drugs. This clonotype originated in a female donor with Graves disease. CDR3 nucleotides: TGTGCCAGCTCAGAAGGACAGAGCAGGGGCAATCAGCCCCAGCATTTT. Amino acid sequence: CASSEGQSRGNQPQHF.